This T cell receptor beta chain is drawn from a study of shared clonotypes between healthy human individuals. Donors, healthy HIV-negative adults, lacked recent acute infections or vaccinations. Naive CD45RA+ and memory CD45RA-negative subsets were split from CD4+ cells. Per the original methods: Junction-only sequences without quality scores came from ImmunoSEQ, so filtering differed. Using immunoSEQ multiplex PCR, the repertoire was profiled, and TCRdb retains in-frame clones only, with some absent. V and J calls and clone size are given by that table; D and trimming were obtained from the DNA. The repertoire holds about 2.4 million clones, around nine tenths seen once, with 0.13% to 0.15% in the top ten. V lost 4 bases, J lost 4 bases, and 18 bases lay in between. Per germline, CDR1 PRHDT and CDR2 FYEKMQ (reference sequence). The CDR3 runs 16 residues.

The sequence was obtained from a man aged 18-30 years in good health. The sequenced sample consisted of naive CD4+ T cells sorted from blood. The subset denotes: CD45RA+ positively selected. The rearrangement joins TRBV13 to TRBJ2-3; D not certain. Written as DNA, the CDR3 is TGTGCCAGCAGCTCAGCCAGAAAAGGCGATGCAGATACGCAGTATTTT. It yields the protein CASSSARKGDADTQYF.